The source of this TCR beta chain is a study of T cell responses to AZD1222 COVID-19 vaccine. The data were produced by immunoSEQ multiplex PCR, yet TCRdb's version contains in-frame clones alone and is incomplete. This table holds 80,000 to 100,000 clones, 85% to 90% found once. General study points: Clonal diversity was possibly underestimated; the donors were predominantly white British and more often female.

For this clone: Its cognate antigen is unknown.

The TCR comes from an adult who received the AZD1222 COVID-19 vaccine. Here the sequenced sample was peripheral blood, taken 28 days after the second AZD1222 dose.

CDR3: CASSHAITGGSYEQYF. The CDR3 bases are TGTGCCAGCAGCCATGCTATAACGGGAGGTTCCTACGAGCAGTACTTC. This rearrangement joins TRBV7-8 to TRBJ2-7; 7 nucleotides line up with TRBD2. Germline assignment: CDR1 SGHVS and CDR2 FQNEAQ. CDR3 size: 16 residues. After removal of 5 bases from V and 1 base from J, the junction contained 11 bases not matched to a gene.